The clone carrying this TCR beta chain has only one observation. Its matching antigen is unknown. The PCR ran on 60 Vbeta and 13 Jbeta primers. Data came from immunoSEQ multiplex PCR; TCRdb stores just in-frame clones and leaves some out. The sample shows nearly 110,000 clones, roughly four fifths of them seen only once. These data are taken from a study of cytomegalovirus exposure and HLA in healthy donors. General observations from the study: For TCR beta chains, V- and J-gene trimming was later linked to a missense DCLRE1C variant. Per a later analysis, HLA-associated TCR beta chains showed more clonal expansion than other, equally common TCR beta chains. Follow-up analysis seemed to connect common viral pathogens with several of the most significant clusters identified.

CDR3 length equals 16 residues. The germline V gene has CDR1 LGHNA and CDR2 YNFKEQ. V was pared by 1 base and J by 1 base, with 10 bases between. Input material: PBMCs. The chain joins TRBV4-2 to TRBJ2-2; no clear D. This receptor was taken from a man aged 18 to 30 in good health and CMV-seronegative. As DNA, the CDR3 is TGTGCCAGCAGCCAAGGAGTCCTCCGGAACACCGGGGAGCTGTTTTTT. Its protein product is CASSQGVLRNTGELFF.